What follows describes a single T cell receptor (beta chain). Its antigen remains undetermined. No clone much larger than this one lies a single base away; base qualities are absent. Including cysteine and phenylalanine, the CDR3 has 15 amino acids. Solely the CDR3 DNA is kept, with 45 bases framed from the first base. V is cut back by 4 bases and J by 6 bases, with 12 bases in the junction unmatched. The germline V gene supplies CDR1 SGHRS and CDR2 YFSETQ. The source of the sample is a study of blood T cell repertoires in COVID-19 (TCRdb year 2020). Regarding the study in general: Samples covering the acute and convalescent phases of COVID-19 were provided by collaborators in the United States, Italy and Spain. Where available, HLA class I and class II types were obtained from metadata supplied by the sample provider rather than from assay-based typing. The material from the prospective study consisted of cDNA or gDNA derived from T cells, B-cell-depleted T cells, or PBMCs. Sample metadata almost always included a de-identified subject ID, COVID-19 status, age in years and sex. Samples were obtained from the ongoing ImmuneRACE study (first 160 participants) and from over 1,000 subjects provided by 6 global collaborators. Deeply sampled blood TCRbeta repertoires from subjects exposed to, actively infected with, or recovered from COVID-19 were included in the dataset. The repertoires were released in a freely available public database intended as a resource for research on the immune response to SARS-CoV-2. The paper as a whole reports these results and caveats: The quantity of clinical and demographic metadata differed by source and by participant and was supplied without curation.

Collaborating institutions collected whole blood in K2EDTA tubes following their own protocols. For TCRbeta analysis, collaborators shipped samples as frozen whole blood, isolated PBMCs, or DNA extracted from either of those sample types. TCRbeta CDR3 regions were amplified from genomic DNA using the immunoSEQ Assay, a bias-controlled multiplex PCR. The authors' pipeline ran thus. The number of nucleated cells in each sample was estimated from the amplification of reference gene primers within the assay. To quantify the absolute abundance of each unique TCRbeta CDR3 rearrangement, sequence reads were collapsed and filtered. Productive Simpson clonality was computed per sample as the square root of Simpson's diversity index over productive rearrangements. Imported from immuneACCESS, the table was reduced by TCRdb to in-frame sequences with V and J called. These copies leave out some clones; in studies compared against another copy, an unresolved V gene accounts for under half, and the cause of the remainder is not known. V, J and clone size reflect that table, while D and trimming were determined from the DNA. Counted in this sample were 100,000 to 150,000 clones; 85% of them appeared once. The ten largest account for roughly a quarter of the sample.

The TCR was taken from a woman aged 80 or older with acute or convalescent COVID-19. Sequencing was carried out using peripheral blood. The chain is made from TRBV5-1 and TRBJ1-2, with 7 junctional bases fitting TRBD1. For the CDR3, the sequence is CASSPAGHRGDGYTF. The DNA sequence reads TGCGCCAGCAGCCCGGCGGGTCACAGGGGCGATGGCTACACCTTC.